This T cell receptor beta chain comes out of a study of immune evolution from preneoplasia to lung adenocarcinoma. The wider study: HLA loss of heterozygosity: under 7.5% AIS, under 19% MIA, about 35% ADC, none AAH.

With 4 bases clipped from V and 6 bases from J, the junction kept 8 bases outside the gene matches. Germline CDR1 reads MDHEN; CDR2 reads SYDVKM. The CDR3 has 15 amino acids. Sequenced by immunoSEQ multiplex PCR; TCRdb stores in-frame clones only, minus some. The repertoire has approximately 4,200 clones, around 90% of them found once; the top ten carry 3% to 4%. The rearrangement links TRBV28 to TRBJ1-2, with 10 bases fitting TRBD1. The sample comprised FFPE invasive lung adenocarcinoma tissue. This TCR was recovered from a person aged 50-59 years with lung adenocarcinoma. The CDR3 reads CASSYDRGRTNGYTF. In DNA, the CDR3 is TGTGCCAGCAGTTACGACAGGGGGCGCACTAATGGCTACACCTTC.